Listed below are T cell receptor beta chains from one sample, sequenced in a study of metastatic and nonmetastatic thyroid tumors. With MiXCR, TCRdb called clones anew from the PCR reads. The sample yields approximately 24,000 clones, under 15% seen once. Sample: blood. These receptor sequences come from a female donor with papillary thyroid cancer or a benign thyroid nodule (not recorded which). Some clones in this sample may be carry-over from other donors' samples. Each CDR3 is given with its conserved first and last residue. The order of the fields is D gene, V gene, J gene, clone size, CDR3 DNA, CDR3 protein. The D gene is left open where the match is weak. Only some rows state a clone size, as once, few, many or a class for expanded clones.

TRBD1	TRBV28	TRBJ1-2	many	TGTGCCAGCATCCGGGACAGGGGCGCACATGGCTACACCTTC	CASIRDRGAHGYTF
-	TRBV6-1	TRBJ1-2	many	TGTGCCAGCAGTGACCGACAAGGCCTTAACTATGGCTACACCTTC	CASSDRQGLNYGYTF
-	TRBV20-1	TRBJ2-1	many	TGCAGCTTACCACCCGGGAAATACAATGAGCAGTTCTTC	CSLPPGKYNEQFF
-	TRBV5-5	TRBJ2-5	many	TGTGCCAGCAGCTTGTGGGGGGGCAAGGAGACCCAGTACTTC	CASSLWGGKETQYF
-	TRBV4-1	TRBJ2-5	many	TGCGCCAGCAGCCAAGGAAGCAGGGAGGAGACCCAGTACTTC	CASSQGSREETQYF
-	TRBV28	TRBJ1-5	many	TGTGCCAGCAGGATACCTCAAAGCGGGGTCGGGCAGCCCCAGCATTTT	CASRIPQSGVGQPQHF
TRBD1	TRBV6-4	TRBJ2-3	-	TGTGCCAGCAGCCGGACAGGGAGGTCAGATACGCAGTATTTT	CASSRTGRSDTQYF
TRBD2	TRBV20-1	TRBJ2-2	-	TGCAGTGCTAGAGGTGGGGGGGTGGAGCTGTTTTTT	CSARGGGVELFF
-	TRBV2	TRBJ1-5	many	TGTGCCAGCAGTGCGTATCGCAATCAGCCCCAGCATTTT	CASSAYRNQPQHF
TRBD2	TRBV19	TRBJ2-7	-	TGTGTCAGTAGTCCCGGTGGACTAGCGGGAGGCTACGAGCAGTACTTC	CVSSPGGLAGGYEQYF
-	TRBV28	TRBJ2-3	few	TGTGCCAGCAGTCCCTCGACCCAAGTGGGGATCACAGATACGCAGTATTTT	CASSPSTQVGITDTQYF
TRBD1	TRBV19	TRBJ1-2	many	TGTGCCAGTAGTATAGCCGGGACAGGGGGCTATGGCTACACCTTC	CASSIAGTGGYGYTF
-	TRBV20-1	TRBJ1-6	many	TGCAGTGCTAGAGATCCGCAAGCCACTGGCAATTCACCCCTCCACTTT	CSARDPQATGNSPLHF
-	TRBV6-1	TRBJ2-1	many	TGTGCCAGCAGTGCAAAGAGGGTGAACAATGAGCAGTTCTTC	CASSAKRVNNEQFF
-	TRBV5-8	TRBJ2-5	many	TGTGCCAGCAGCCGACTAGGCAAAGAGACCCAGTACTTC	CASSRLGKETQYF
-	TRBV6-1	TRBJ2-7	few	TGTGCCACCACAGGGAGTGGGCTCTACGAGCAGTACTTC	CATTGSGLYEQYF
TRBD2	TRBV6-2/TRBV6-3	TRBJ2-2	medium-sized	TGTGCCAGCAGCCCCTGGCTAGCGGGAGGGCCAGGCACCGGGGAGCTGTTTTTT	CASSPWLAGGPGTGELFF
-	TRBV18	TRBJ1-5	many	TGTGCCAGCTCACCACAGGGGGGCCAGAATCAGCCCCAGCATTTT	CASSPQGGQNQPQHF
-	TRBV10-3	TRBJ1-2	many	TGTGCCATCAGTCAAGAGACGGCAGGGTGGGGGGGCTACACCTTC	CAISQETAGWGGYTF
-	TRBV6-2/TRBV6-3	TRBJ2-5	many	TGTGCCAGCAGTTTCAACAGGGAGACCCAGTACTTC	CASSFNRETQYF
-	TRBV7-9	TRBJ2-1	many	TGTGCCAGCGGGGTCTGGGAGCAGTTCTTC	CASGVWEQFF
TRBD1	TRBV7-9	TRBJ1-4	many	TGTGCCAGCAGCTTAACAGGGGGCTTAGGTGAAAAACTGTTTTTT	CASSLTGGLGEKLFF
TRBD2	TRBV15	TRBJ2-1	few	TGTGCCACCATCAGAGATCAAGGACTAGCGGGAAGGGGAAGGTTCTTC	CATIRDQGLAGRGRFF
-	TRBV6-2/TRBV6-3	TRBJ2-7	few	TGTGCCAGCAGTTACTCGATGCGTGGGGGAATAGGGCAGTACTTC	CASSYSMRGGIGQYF
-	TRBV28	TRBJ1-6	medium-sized	TGTGCCAGCAGGTCCCCCGCTTGGGCCCTCCACTTT	CASRSPAWALHF
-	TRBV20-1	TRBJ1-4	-	TGCAGTGTATCGTGGACCGAAAAACTGTTTTTT	CSVSWTEKLFF
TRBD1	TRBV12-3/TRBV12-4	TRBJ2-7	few	TGTGCCAGCAGTTTCACCGGGACAGCCTACGAGCAGTACTTC	CASSFTGTAYEQYF
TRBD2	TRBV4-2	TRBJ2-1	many	TGTGCCAGCAGCCAAGAAGACAGAGCGGGAGTGGGGTTCAATGAGCAGTTCTTC	CASSQEDRAGVGFNEQFF
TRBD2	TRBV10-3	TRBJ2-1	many	TGTGCCATCAGTGATAAAGGGTTGGCGGGAGATCTCAACAATGAGCAGTTCTTC	CAISDKGLAGDLNNEQFF
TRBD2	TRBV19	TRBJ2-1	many	TGTGCCAGTAGTGCCGGGACTAGCGGGAAGGATGAGCAGTTCTTC	CASSAGTSGKDEQFF
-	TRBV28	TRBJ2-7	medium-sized	TGTGCCAGCAGAAAACAGGGCTACGAGCAGTACTTC	CASRKQGYEQYF
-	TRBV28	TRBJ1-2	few	TGTGCCAACAGTGCAGCATTAGGGATGCTTAGTGGCTACACCTTC	CANSAALGMLSGYTF
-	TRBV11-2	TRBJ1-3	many	TGTGCCAGCAGCTTAGTAGAAGCCTCTGGAAACACCATATATTTT	CASSLVEASGNTIYF
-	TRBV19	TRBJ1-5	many	TGTGCCAGTAGTATTTGGGAAGATCAGCCCCAGCATTTT	CASSIWEDQPQHF
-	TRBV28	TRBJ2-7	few	TGTGCCAGCGCCCAGGGGGGACAGCTCTACGAGCAGCACTTC	CASAQGGQLYEQHF
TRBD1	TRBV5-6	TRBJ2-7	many	TGTGCCAGCAGCATCAACAGGGGGCCGGCGGGGGACGAGCAGTACTTC	CASSINRGPAGDEQYF
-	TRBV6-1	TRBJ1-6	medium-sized	TGTGCCAGCAGGCTGACAGGTCATTGGGGTAATTCACCCCTCCACTTT	CASRLTGHWGNSPLHF
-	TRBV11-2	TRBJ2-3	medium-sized	TGTGCCAGCAGCTCAAATACTGGAGATACGCAGTATTTT	CASSSNTGDTQYF
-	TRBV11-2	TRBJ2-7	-	TGTGCCAGCAGCTTAGGTAACAGGGAGGTAGACGAGCAGTACTTC	CASSLGNREVDEQYF
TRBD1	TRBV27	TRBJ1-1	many	TGTGCCAGCAGTTTACACAGGGGGAGTATGAACACTGAAGCTTTCTTT	CASSLHRGSMNTEAFF
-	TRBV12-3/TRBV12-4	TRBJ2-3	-	TGTGCCAGCCTAAACTCTGGGGTAGATACGCAGTATTTT	CASLNSGVDTQYF
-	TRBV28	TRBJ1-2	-	TGTGCAAGCACACCTGGGGGAGGAAACTATGGCTACACCTTC	CASTPGGGNYGYTF
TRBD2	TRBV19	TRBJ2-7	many	TGTGCCAGTATGGGAGTTCGGGAGGCAGGGTACGAGCAGTACTTC	CASMGVREAGYEQYF
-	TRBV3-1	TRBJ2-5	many	TGTGCCAGCAGCCTGACCAGAGCAGAGACCCAGTACTTC	CASSLTRAETQYF
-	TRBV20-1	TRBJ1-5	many	TGCAGTGCTTCCACTCCCTGGGGGGGTAATCAGCCCCAGCATTTT	CSASTPWGGNQPQHF
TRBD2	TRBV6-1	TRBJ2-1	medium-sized	TGTGCCAGCAGCTTAGCGGGAGTCAATGAGCAGTTCTTC	CASSLAGVNEQFF
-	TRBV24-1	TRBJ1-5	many	TGTGCCACCAGTGATTTAACCAGGGATAGACAGCCCCAGCATTTT	CATSDLTRDRQPQHF
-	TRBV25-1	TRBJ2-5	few	TGTGCCAGCACCTCGTCATGGGAAAGGACCCAGTACTTC	CASTSSWERTQYF
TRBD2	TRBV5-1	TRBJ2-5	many	TGCGCCAGCAGCAGGGAGCGGGAGGGCGAGGAGACCCAGTACTTC	CASSREREGEETQYF
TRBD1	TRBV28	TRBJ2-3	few	TGTGCCAGCAGCCCGTCCGCGACAGGGGTCGGAGATACGCAATATTTT	CASSPSATGVGDTQYF
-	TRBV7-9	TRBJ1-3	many	TGTGCCAGCACCACGGGCTCCGGCTCTGGAAACACCATATATTTT	CASTTGSGSGNTIYF
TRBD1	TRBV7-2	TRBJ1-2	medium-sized	TGTGCCAGCAGCTCCGGCGGATGGGGATCTCGGACAGGGTGGGGCTACACCTTC	CASSSGGWGSRTGWGYTF
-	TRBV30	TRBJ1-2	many	TGTGCCTGGAGTGCCGCACAGTATTTTAACTATGGCTACACCTTC	CAWSAAQYFNYGYTF
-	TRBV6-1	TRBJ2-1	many	TGTGCCAGCAGGTCACAGGGACCCTACAATGAGCAGTTCTTC	CASRSQGPYNEQFF
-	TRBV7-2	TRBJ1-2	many	TGTGCCAGCAGCTACCGGGCCAGCTATGGCTACACCTTC	CASSYRASYGYTF
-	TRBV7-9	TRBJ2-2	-	TGTGCCAGCAGCTTAGCAGGGGGACTCGGGGAGCTGTTTTTT	CASSLAGGLGELFF
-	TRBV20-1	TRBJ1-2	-	TGCAGCGACGTATCTAACTATGGCTACACCTTC	CSDVSNYGYTF
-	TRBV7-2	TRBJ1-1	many	TGTGCCAGCAGGGGATGGGGGCGCACTGAAGCTTTCTTT	CASRGWGRTEAFF
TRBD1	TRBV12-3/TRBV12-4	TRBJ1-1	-	TGTGCCAGCAGCAAAGATACCGGGACAGGGGTCACTGAAGCTTTCTTT	CASSKDTGTGVTEAFF